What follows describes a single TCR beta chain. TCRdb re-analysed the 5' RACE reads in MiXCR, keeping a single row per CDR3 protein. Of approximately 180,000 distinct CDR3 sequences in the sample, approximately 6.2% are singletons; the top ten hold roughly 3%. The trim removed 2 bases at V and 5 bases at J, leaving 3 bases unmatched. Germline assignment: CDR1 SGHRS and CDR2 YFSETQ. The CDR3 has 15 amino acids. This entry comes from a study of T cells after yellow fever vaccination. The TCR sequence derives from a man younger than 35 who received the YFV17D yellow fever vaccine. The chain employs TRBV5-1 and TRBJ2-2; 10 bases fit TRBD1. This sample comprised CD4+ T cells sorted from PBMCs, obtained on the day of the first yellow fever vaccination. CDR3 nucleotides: TGCGCCAGCAGCTTCGGGACAGGGGCGACCGGGGAGCTGTTTTTT. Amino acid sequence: CASSFGTGATGELFF.